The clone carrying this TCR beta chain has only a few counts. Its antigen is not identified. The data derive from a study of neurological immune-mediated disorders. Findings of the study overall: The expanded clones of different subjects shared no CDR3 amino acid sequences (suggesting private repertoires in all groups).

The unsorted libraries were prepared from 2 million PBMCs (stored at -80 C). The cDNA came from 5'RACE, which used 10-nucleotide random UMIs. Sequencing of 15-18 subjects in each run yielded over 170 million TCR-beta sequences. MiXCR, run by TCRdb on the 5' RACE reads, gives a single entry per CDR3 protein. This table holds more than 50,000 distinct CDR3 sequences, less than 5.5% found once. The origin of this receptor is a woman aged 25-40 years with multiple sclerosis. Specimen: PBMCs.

The CDR3 here is CASSSPFDGRNTEAFF. The CDR3 DNA sequence: TGTGCCAGCAGTTCCCCCTTTGACGGACGGAACACTGAAGCTTTCTTT. The gene calls are TRBV28 and TRBJ1-1; D call uncertain. This CDR3 contains 16 residues. Germline lookup yields CDR1 MDHEN and CDR2 SYDVKM. The ends were cut back, 4 bases at V and 1 base at J, with 16 bases in the middle.